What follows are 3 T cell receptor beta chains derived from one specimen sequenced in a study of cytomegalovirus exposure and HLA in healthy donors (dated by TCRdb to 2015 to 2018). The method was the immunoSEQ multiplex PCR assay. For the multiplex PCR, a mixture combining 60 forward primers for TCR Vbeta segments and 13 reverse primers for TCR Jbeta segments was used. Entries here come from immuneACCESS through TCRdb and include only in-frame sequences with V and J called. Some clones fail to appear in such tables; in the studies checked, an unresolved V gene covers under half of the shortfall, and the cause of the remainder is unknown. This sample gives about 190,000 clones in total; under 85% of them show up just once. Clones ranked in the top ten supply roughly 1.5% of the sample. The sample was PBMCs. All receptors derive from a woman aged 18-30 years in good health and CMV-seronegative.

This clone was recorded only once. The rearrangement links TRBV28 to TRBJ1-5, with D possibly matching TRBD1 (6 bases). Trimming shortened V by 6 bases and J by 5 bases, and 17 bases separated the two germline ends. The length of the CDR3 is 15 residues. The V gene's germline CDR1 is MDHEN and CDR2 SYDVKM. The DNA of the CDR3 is TGTGCCAGCAGGGCGGACAGTGAATGGGATCAGCCCCAGCATTTT. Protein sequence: CASRADSEWDQPQHF.

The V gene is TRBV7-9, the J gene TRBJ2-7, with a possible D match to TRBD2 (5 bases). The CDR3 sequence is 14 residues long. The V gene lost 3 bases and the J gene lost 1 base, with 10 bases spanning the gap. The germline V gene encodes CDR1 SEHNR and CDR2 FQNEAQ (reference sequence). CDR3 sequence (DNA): TGTGCCAGCAGCTTCGGGATGACTTCCTACGAGCAGTACTTC. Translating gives CASSFGMTSYEQYF.

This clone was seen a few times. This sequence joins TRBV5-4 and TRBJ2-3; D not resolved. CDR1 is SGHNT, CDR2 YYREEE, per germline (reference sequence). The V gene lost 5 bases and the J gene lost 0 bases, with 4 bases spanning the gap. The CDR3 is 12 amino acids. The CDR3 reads CASRASTDTQYF. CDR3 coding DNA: TGTGCCAGCAGAGCTAGCACAGATACGCAGTATTTT.